Following are 11 T cell receptor beta chains from one sample sequenced in a study of technical replicates of blood from several donors. Profiling relied on immunoSEQ multiplex PCR, and the TCRdb table lists in-frame clones only, not all of them. The sample includes around 57,000 clones, 97% seen only once; the top ten take about 0.2%. The sample comprised T cells isolated from PBMCs. All receptors derive from a human donor in good health.

Here the CDR3 reads CASSADRGNNEKLFF. Written as DNA, the CDR3 is TGTGCCAGTAGTGCGGACAGGGGGAATAATGAAAAACTGTTTTTT. This rearrangement joins TRBV19 to TRBJ1-4; 10 bases match TRBD1. Germline assignment: CDR1 LNHDA and CDR2 SQIVND (reference sequence). The J segment lost 4 bases and the V segment lost 5 bases, leaving 4 bases of the junction unmatched. CDR3 length equals 15 residues.

The chain carries TRBV2 and TRBJ2-2; D might be TRBD1 (5 bases). This CDR3 is built from 13 residues. V was pared by 6 bases and J by 5 bases, with 10 bases between. Germline V gene data show CDR1 as SNHLY and CDR2 as FYNNEI. The CDR3 DNA sequence: TGTGCCAGCAGAGACAGCATAACCGGGGAGCTGTTTTTT. It is translated as CASRDSITGELFF.

This rearrangement joins TRBV28 to TRBJ2-7; 9 positions match TRBD2. V shed 2 bases and J 4 bases; nucleotides not matched to a gene: 6. Germline CDR1 reads MDHEN; CDR2 reads SYDVKM. This CDR3 contains 15 residues. The CDR3 DNA reads TGTGCCAGCAGTTTACCGACTAGCGGAAATTACGAGCAGTACTTC. It is translated as CASSLPTSGNYEQYF.

The gene calls are TRBV11-2 and TRBJ2-1; TRBD2 matches 12 bases. The CDR3 is 16 amino acids. V shed 5 bases, J shed 3 bases, and the junction held 5 bases outside the gene matches. Germline assignment: CDR1 SGHAT and CDR2 FQNNGV. The CDR3 sequence is CASSGTSGQNYNEQFF. The CDR3 nucleotides read TGTGCCAGCAGCGGGACTAGCGGGCAGAACTACAATGAGCAGTTCTTC.

Only one count was recorded for this clone. The chain recombines TRBV7-6 with TRBJ2-1; 7 nucleotides align to TRBD2. Germline V gives CDR1 SGHVS, CDR2 FNYEAQ. This CDR3 spans 15 amino acids. V lost 4 bases to trimming and J lost 6 bases; unmatched junction nucleotides: 9. In DNA, the CDR3 is TGTGCCAGCAGCTGGGCTGCGGGAGCGGTCAATGAGCAGTTCTTC. It yields the protein CASSWAAGAVNEQFF.

The genes are TRBV6-1 and TRBJ1-5; the D gene is possibly TRBD1 (5 bases). The CDR3 loop spans 17 amino acids. V was trimmed by 1 base and J by 4 bases, leaving 17 bases between them. Germline V gives CDR1 MNHNS, CDR2 SASEGT. CDR3 DNA: TGTGCCAGCAGTGAAGGGAACAGCTGGGGGGGAAATCAGCCCCAGCATTTT. This gives the protein CASSEGNSWGGNQPQHF.

V is TRBV7-9 and J is TRBJ2-2; 10 bases match TRBD2. Germline CDR1 and CDR2: SEHNR and FQNEAQ (reference sequence). There are 15 residues in the CDR3. The trim removed 6 bases at V and 3 bases at J, leaving 4 bases unmatched. For the CDR3, the DNA is TGTGCCAGCAGGCCTCTAGCGGGAGACACCGGGGAGCTGTTTTTT. It translates to CASRPLAGDTGELFF. Supplemented by reference TRBV7-9 and TRBJ2-2, the full variable domain reads DTGVSQNPRHKITKRGQNVTFRCDPISEHNRLYWYRQTLGQGPEFLTYFQNEAQLEKSRLLSDRFSAERPKGSFSTLEIQRTEQGDSAMYLCASRPLAGDTGELFFGEGSRLTVL.

V usage is TRBV4-1 and J usage is TRBJ1-2, with 7 bases lining up with TRBD1. This CDR3 has 14 amino acids. The V gene's germline CDR1 is MGHRA and CDR2 YSYEKL. V lost 5 bases, J lost 4 bases, and 7 bases stayed unmatched. CDR3 protein: CASSAQGLGYGYTF. The CDR3 coding sequence is TGCGCCAGCAGCGCACAGGGGCTAGGCTATGGCTACACCTTC.

The chain joins TRBV27 to TRBJ1-5, with unresolved D. V was shortened by 6 bases and J by 0 bases, with 12 bases between the two germline ends. Germline CDR1 is MNHEY and CDR2 is SMNVEV (reference sequence). The CDR3 consists of 15 residues. The CDR3: CASSSFGNSNQPQHF. CDR3 DNA sequence: TGTGCCAGCAGCTCCTTCGGGAATAGCAATCAGCCCCAGCATTTT.

In this sample, this clone turned up a few times. This chain connects TRBV7-9 to TRBJ1-2, with D possibly TRBD1 on 6 matching bases. Looked up from germline, CDR1 is SEHNR and CDR2 is FQNEAQ (reference sequence). This CDR3 comprises 11 residues. Trimming pared 8 bases from V and 9 bases from J, leaving 13 bases between. CDR3 protein: CASRMGDSYTF. The CDR3 DNA reads as TGTGCCAGCCGGATGGGGGACAGCTACACCTTC.

This chain joins TRBV7-9 and TRBJ1-4; 10 bases match TRBD1. Germline V CDR1 and CDR2: SEHNR, FQNEAQ (reference sequence). CDR3 size: 18 residues. V was clipped by 4 bases and J by 2 bases; unmatched bases: 10. CDR3 loop: CASSSPGQGRVTNEKLFF. In DNA form, the CDR3 reads TGTGCCAGCAGCTCACCGGGACAGGGGCGGGTGACTAATGAAAAACTGTTTTTT.